A selection of T cell receptor beta chains follows, all from one sample in a study of technical replicates of blood from several donors. Some clones are missing from TCRdb's copy, which holds only in-frame ones; the method was immunoSEQ multiplex PCR. The data hold about 84,000 clones, with roughly 98% observed a single time. What was sequenced was T cells isolated from PBMCs. Source of these receptors: a human donor in good health. The CDR3 runs from the conserved cysteine through the conserved F or W. D genes are given only for firm matches. The size entry is marked missing in some rows and otherwise reads once, few, many or a size class.

V gene: TRBV5-5
D gene: TRBD1
clone size: .
J gene: TRBJ2-5
CDR3 protein: CASGSKPGQGLAETQYF
CDR3 DNA: TGTGCCAGCGGATCGAAGCCGGGACAGGGGTTGGCCGAGACCCAGTACTTC

V gene: TRBV10-3
D gene: .
clone size: .
J gene: TRBJ1-4
CDR3 protein: CAISDSTSEKLFF
CDR3 DNA: TGTGCCATCAGTGATAGCACGAGTGAAAAACTGTTTTTT

V gene: TRBV7-6
D gene: .
clone size: .
J gene: TRBJ2-2
CDR3 protein: CASSPLGLGPSNTGELFF
CDR3 DNA: TGTGCCAGCAGCCCTCTAGGGTTGGGGCCCTCGAACACCGGGGAGCTGTTTTTT

V gene: TRBV5-8
D gene: .
clone size: .
J gene: TRBJ2-2
CDR3 protein: CASQGGSLPTGELFF
CDR3 DNA: TGTGCCTCTCAAGGTGGGAGCTTACCGACCGGGGAGCTGTTTTTT

V gene: TRBV5-1
D gene: .
clone size: .
J gene: TRBJ2-3
CDR3 protein: CASSLVGQDTDTQYF
CDR3 DNA: TGCGCCAGCAGCTTGGTGGGCCAAGACACAGATACGCAGTATTTT

V gene: TRBV11-3
D gene: TRBD2
clone size: .
J gene: TRBJ2-1
CDR3 protein: CASSLGLAGGNEQFF
CDR3 DNA: TGTGCCAGCAGCTTGGGGCTAGCGGGAGGCAATGAGCAGTTCTTC

V gene: TRBV30
D gene: TRBD1
clone size: .
J gene: TRBJ1-4
CDR3 protein: CARDRGNEKLFF
CDR3 DNA: TGTGCTCGAGACAGGGGTAATGAAAAACTGTTTTTT

V gene: TRBV5-1
D gene: .
clone size: few
J gene: TRBJ1-1
CDR3 protein: CASSLSGFTEAFF
CDR3 DNA: TGCGCCAGCAGCTTGTCAGGGTTCACTGAAGCTTTCTTT

V gene: TRBV7-9
D gene: .
clone size: .
J gene: TRBJ2-3
CDR3 protein: CASSLQLVYTDTQYF
CDR3 DNA: TGTGCCAGCAGCTTACAACTAGTTTACACAGATACGCAGTATTTT

V gene: TRBV9
D gene: .
clone size: .
J gene: TRBJ1-1
CDR3 protein: CASSPPGRVTEAFF
CDR3 DNA: TGTGCCAGCAGCCCCCCGGGAAGGGTTACTGAAGCTTTCTTT

V gene: TRBV7-9
D gene: TRBD2
clone size: .
J gene: TRBJ2-7
CDR3 protein: CASSPGLADYEQYF
CDR3 DNA: TGTGCCAGCAGCCCGGGACTAGCGGACTACGAGCAGTACTTC

V gene: TRBV11-2
D gene: TRBD2
clone size: once
J gene: TRBJ2-7
CDR3 protein: CASSSLRGERESAYEQYF
CDR3 DNA: TGTGCCAGCAGCTCCCTCCGGGGGGAGCGGGAGTCGGCCTACGAGCAGTACTTC

V gene: TRBV11-3
D gene: TRBD1
clone size: .
J gene: TRBJ2-1
CDR3 protein: CASSLGGTGGSNEQFF
CDR3 DNA: TGTGCCAGCAGCCTCGGTGGCACAGGGGGGAGCAATGAGCAGTTCTTC

V gene: TRBV4-1
D gene: .
clone size: .
J gene: TRBJ2-3
CDR3 protein: CASGWSSTDTQYF
CDR3 DNA: TGCGCCAGTGGCTGGAGTAGCACAGATACGCAGTATTTT

V gene: TRBV27
D gene: .
clone size: .
J gene: TRBJ1-5
CDR3 protein: CASSSTGSGPQHF
CDR3 DNA: TGTGCCAGCAGCTCCACAGGGAGTGGGCCCCAGCATTTT

V gene: TRBV7-3
D gene: TRBD2
clone size: .
J gene: TRBJ2-1
CDR3 protein: CASSLTSLAAKEQFF
CDR3 DNA: TGTGCCAGCAGCTTAACGAGCCTAGCGGCCAAAGAGCAGTTCTTC

V gene: TRBV27
D gene: .
clone size: once
J gene: TRBJ2-1
CDR3 protein: CASRREISYNEQFF
CDR3 DNA: TGTGCCAGCAGACGGGAGATCTCCTACAATGAGCAGTTCTTC

V gene: TRBV2
D gene: TRBD2
clone size: once
J gene: TRBJ2-1
CDR3 protein: CASSTLAGLIHNEQFF
CDR3 DNA: TGTGCCAGCAGTACTTTAGCGGGGCTGATACACAATGAGCAGTTCTTC

V gene: TRBV25-1
D gene: .
clone size: once
J gene: TRBJ1-5
CDR3 protein: CASSGTPTDSPSNQPQHF
CDR3 DNA: TGTGCCAGCAGTGGTACGCCTACGGACAGCCCAAGCAATCAGCCCCAGCATTTT

V gene: TRBV5-6
D gene: .
clone size: .
J gene: TRBJ2-7
CDR3 protein: CASSLGLGTYEQYF
CDR3 DNA: TGTGCCAGCAGCTTGGGTTTGGGCACCTACGAGCAGTACTTC

V gene: TRBV5-1
D gene: .
clone size: .
J gene: TRBJ1-2
CDR3 protein: CASSSHPGAGANYGYTF
CDR3 DNA: TGCGCCAGCAGCTCTCACCCAGGGGCAGGAGCTAACTATGGCTACACCTTC

V gene: TRBV27
D gene: .
clone size: .
J gene: TRBJ2-7
CDR3 protein: CASSPYGGYEQYF
CDR3 DNA: TGTGCCAGCAGTCCCTACGGGGGCTACGAGCAGTACTTC

V gene: TRBV5-1
D gene: .
clone size: .
J gene: TRBJ2-5
CDR3 protein: CASSFGKGMKETQYF
CDR3 DNA: TGCGCCAGCAGCTTTGGAAAGGGGATGAAAGAGACCCAGTACTTC

V gene: TRBV5-6
D gene: .
clone size: .
J gene: TRBJ2-7
CDR3 protein: CASSLPHQIPYEQYF
CDR3 DNA: TGTGCCAGCAGCTTACCCCACCAGATTCCCTACGAGCAGTACTTC

V gene: TRBV5-1
D gene: TRBD2
clone size: .
J gene: TRBJ2-1
CDR3 protein: CASSLWTSGFGDEQFF
CDR3 DNA: TGCGCCAGCAGCTTATGGACTAGCGGGTTCGGAGATGAGCAGTTCTTC

V gene: TRBV19
D gene: .
clone size: .
J gene: TRBJ2-7
CDR3 protein: CASSNRVAEQYF
CDR3 DNA: TGTGCCAGTAGTAACAGGGTCGCCGAGCAGTACTTC

V gene: TRBV2
D gene: .
clone size: .
J gene: TRBJ2-5
CDR3 protein: CASSVRGAGETQYF
CDR3 DNA: TGTGCCAGCAGTGTTCGGGGGGCTGGCGAGACCCAGTACTTC

V gene: TRBV27
D gene: TRBD1
clone size: .
J gene: TRBJ1-1
CDR3 protein: CASSGQVNTEAFF
CDR3 DNA: TGTGCCAGCAGTGGACAGGTGAACACTGAAGCTTTCTTT